This T cell receptor beta chain came from a study of early T cells in non-severe SARS-CoV-2 infection. Study background: The chains were unpaired, and the sequenced material was bulk RNA from unsorted whole blood. Study results and caveats: Database matching using VDJdb favored anti-spike CD8 responses, with private and CD4 specificities left missing.

Within the sample, this clonotype is medium-sized (0.01 to 0.1%). Its antigen remains unknown. CDR1 and CDR2 from the germline V gene are DFQATT and SNEGSKA (reference sequence). CDR3 length: 16 residues. V lost 1 base, J lost 2 bases, and 11 bases stayed unmatched. Individual cDNA molecules were tagged with unique molecular identifiers. TCRdb reanalysed the 5' RACE reads using MiXCR and keeps one entry per CDR3 protein. The sample yields about 23,000 distinct CDR3 sequences, 5% to 5.5% seen once. What was sequenced was whole blood. The sequence was collected from an adult who was a healthcare worker with PCR-confirmed SARS-CoV-2 infection or an uninfected control (not recorded which). V and J are TRBV20-1 and TRBJ2-7; 7 bases agree with TRBD2. CDR3 region: CSARALSGANTYEQYF. CDR3 in DNA: TGCAGTGCTAGAGCCCTCAGCGGGGCGAATACCTACGAGCAGTACTTC.